The rows below give T cell receptor beta chains drawn from one sample of a study of blood T cell repertoires in COVID-19. Assay: immunoSEQ multiplex PCR; the TCRdb copy retains only in-frame clones and omits some. The table lists around 300,000 clones, 88% of them singletons. The sequencing input was PBMCs or T cells enriched from blood (not recorded which). These receptors originate from a woman between 45 and 60 years old who had recovered from COVID-19. Both conserved end residues are part of each CDR3.

J	V	CDR3
TRBJ1-5	TRBV19	CASSIVGSSNQPQHF
TRBJ2-1	TRBV24-1	CATRQGDGYNEQFF
TRBJ1-4	TRBV25-1	CASSLGQHEKLFF
TRBJ1-1	TRBV18	CASSPNQGQADMNTEAFF
TRBJ1-2	TRBV4-2	CASSPAGEGSYGYTF
TRBJ1-2	TRBV28	CASTIHSTGINYGYTF
TRBJ1-6	TRBV7-9	CASSTGTGGNSPLHF
TRBJ1-2	TRBV27	CASSVTGGAAYGYTF
TRBJ1-4	TRBV30	CAWSVGTGLENEKLFF
TRBJ1-4	TRBV28	CASSLRSRATNEKLFF
TRBJ2-7	TRBV27	CASSFGTTSYEQYF
TRBJ2-3	TRBV7-2	CASSLGLAGGADTQYF
TRBJ2-1	TRBV24-1	CATSGRDEQFF
TRBJ1-3	TRBV28	CAPTGFEIGNTIYF
TRBJ1-2	TRBV5-5	CASSPRTGGVNYGYTF
TRBJ1-5	TRBV10-3	CAISGHSNQPQHF
TRBJ2-7	TRBV19	CASSINGGGPLGEQYF
TRBJ1-1	TRBV7-2	CASSPGVYTEAFF